Listed below are T cell receptor beta chains from one sample, sequenced in a study of blood T cell repertoires in COVID-19. Profiled with immunoSEQ multiplex PCR; TCRdb holds only in-frame clones, not every one. Of about 310,000 clones in the sample, around 90% were seen once. The sample was peripheral blood. These receptors were collected from a woman in her 40s with COVID-19, enrolled during active disease. The conserved cysteine and the conserved F or W are not part of the CDR3 here. Each record gives: V gene, CDR3 length, D gene, clone size, CDR3 protein. D genes are given only for firm matches. Clone size is stated in some rows and not others, as once, few, many or a class when expanded.

V gene: TRBV5-1; CDR3 length: 14; D gene: TRBD2; clone size: -; CDR3 protein: ASTQGVGGSGNEQF
V gene: TRBV28; CDR3 length: 15; D gene: TRBD1; clone size: once; CDR3 protein: ASSFGTAFLSGNTIY
V gene: TRBV11-2; CDR3 length: 13; D gene: TRBD1; clone size: -; CDR3 protein: ASSLVGQGAYEQY
V gene: TRBV27; CDR3 length: 17; D gene: TRBD1; clone size: -; CDR3 protein: ASSLLRTGGYERTGELF
V gene: TRBV5-1; CDR3 length: 13; D gene: -; clone size: -; CDR3 protein: ASSLDGSGNTEAF
V gene: TRBV7-9; CDR3 length: 12; D gene: -; clone size: -; CDR3 protein: ASSGGAANQPQH
V gene: TRBV28; CDR3 length: 12; D gene: -; clone size: -; CDR3 protein: ASSLRGPGETQY
V gene: TRBV7-2; CDR3 length: 16; D gene: TRBD1; clone size: -; CDR3 protein: ASSLRGGRFLARYGYT
V gene: TRBV4-1; CDR3 length: 12; D gene: TRBD1; clone size: -; CDR3 protein: ARSRQGFDYGYT
V gene: TRBV2; CDR3 length: 14; D gene: TRBD2; clone size: -; CDR3 protein: ASSEEAGGVYNEQF